This TCR beta chain was documented in a study of CD8+CD57+ T cells in acquired aplastic anemia. About the research overall: Mean yield of DNA from sorted CD4+ and CD8+ cells was approximately 3 ug. Average CD4+ read depth in healthy donors was around 10 million reads.

This clonotype has a handful of counts. The V gene lost 5 bases and the J gene lost 4 bases, with 18 bases spanning the gap. The CDR3 has 15 amino acids. The germline V gene has CDR1 GTSNPN and CDR2 SVGIG (reference sequence). The study profiled TCR beta VDJ and CDR3 using genomic DNA as template. TCRdb redid the calling of the reads with MiXCR, one entry per CDR3 protein. In the table there are roughly 80,000 distinct CDR3 sequences, around 44% of which are singletons. Sequenced sample: sorted CD4+, CD8+, or CD8+CD57+ T cells (not recorded which) from PBMCs. V gene TRBV30 combines with J gene TRBJ1-5; tentative D call: TRBD1 (5 bases). The origin of this receptor is a human donor in good health, serving as a control. The CDR3 nucleotides read TGTGCCTGGGAGCCCCACCTTGGGGGGAATCAGCCCCAGCATTTT. Translation gives CAWEPHLGGNQPQHF.